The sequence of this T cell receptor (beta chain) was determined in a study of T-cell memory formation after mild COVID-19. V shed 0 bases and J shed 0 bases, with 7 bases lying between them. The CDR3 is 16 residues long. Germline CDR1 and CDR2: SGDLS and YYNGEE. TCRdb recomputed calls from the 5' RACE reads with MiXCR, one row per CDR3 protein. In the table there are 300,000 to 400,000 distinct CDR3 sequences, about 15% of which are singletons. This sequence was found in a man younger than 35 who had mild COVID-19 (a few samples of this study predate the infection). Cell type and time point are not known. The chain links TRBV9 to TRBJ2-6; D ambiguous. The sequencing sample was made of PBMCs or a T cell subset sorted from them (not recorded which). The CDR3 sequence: CASSVVRHSGANVLTF. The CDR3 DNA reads TGTGCCAGCAGCGTAGTCAGGCACTCTGGGGCCAACGTCCTGACTTTC.